The next 21 T cell receptor beta chains were all read from a single sample in a study of shared clonotypes between healthy human individuals. The method was immunoSEQ multiplex PCR; TCRdb's version includes in-frame clones alone and lacks a portion of them. The table records just over 2,000,000 clones, 85% to 95% of them present only once. Naive CD8 isolation took CD45RO-negative cells positively selected for CCR7 and excluded terminally differentiated effector memory CD45RA+ cells. Source material: naive CD8+ T cells sorted from blood. The receptors come from a man in his late teens or twenties in good health.

Of note for this clone: This sample also contains other DNA sequences that code for the same CDR3. The chain uses TRBV7-9 and TRBJ2-3, with D hard to call. Trimming removed 1 base from V and 5 bases from J, with 4 bases in between. This CDR3 spans 12 amino acids. CDR1 and CDR2 (germline): SEHNR, FQNEAQ (reference sequence). In nucleotides, the CDR3 is TGTGCCAGCAGCTTAGGGGAAGATACGCAGTATTTT. The encoded protein is CASSLGEDTQYF.

The V and J genes are TRBV28 and TRBJ1-4, with D perhaps matching TRBD1 (5 bases). V lost 7 bases, J lost 8 bases, and 17 bases lay in between. The germline gives CDR1 MDHEN, CDR2 SYDVKM. The CDR3 covers 14 residues. DNA for the CDR3: TGTGCCAGCACCCAGGGAGGGGCCTTGGAAAAACTGTTTTTT. Encoded protein: CASTQGGALEKLFF.

J is TRBJ1-1 and V is TRBV28; 8 positions match TRBD1. CDR3 size: 13 residues. V dropped 6 bases and J dropped 4; count of bases not matched to a gene: 4. The germline gives CDR1 MDHEN, CDR2 SYDVKM. CDR3 DNA sequence: TGTGCCAGCAGCCACAGGGGGACCACTGAAGCTTTCTTT. Its translation is CASSHRGTTEAFF.

The chain employs TRBV11-2 and TRBJ1-1; the D is unclear. V dropped 1 base and J dropped 12 bases, with 12 bases sitting between them. The CDR3 sequence is 12 residues long. The germline CDR1 and CDR2 sequences are SGHAT and FQNNGV. CDR3: CASSLVRAPSFF. The CDR3 DNA sequence: TGTGCCAGCAGCTTAGTTCGGGCCCCGTCTTTCTTT.

The chain uses TRBV28 and TRBJ2-5; TRBD1 matches at 10 bases. The CDR3 sequence is 13 residues long. Germline trimming cut 5 bases from V and 5 bases from J; bases unmatched to any gene: 2. Germline CDR1 MDHEN, CDR2 SYDVKM. DNA of the CDR3: TGTGCCAGCAGTGGGACAGGGGCGGAGACCCAGTACTTC. It is translated as CASSGTGAETQYF. Based on the CDR3 plus reference TRBV28 and TRBJ2-5, the full variable domain is DVKVTQSSRYLVKRTGEKVFLECVQDMDHENMFWYRQDPGLGLRLIYFSYDVKMKEKGDIPEGYSVSREKKERFSLILESASTNQTSMYLCASSGTGAETQYFGPGTRLLVL.

The chain is built from TRBV28 and TRBJ1-6; the D is unclear. CDR3 length equals 12 residues. V lost 7 bases, J lost 13 bases, and 14 bases lay in between. Per the germline V gene, CDR1 is MDHEN and CDR2 is SYDVKM. The CDR3 nucleotides read TGTGCCAGCAACCGGGCTAAGCCGCCCCTCCACTTT. Translation gives CASNRAKPPLHF.

This chain joins TRBV28 and TRBJ2-3; the D gene is possibly TRBD2 (6 bases). This CDR3 comprises 14 residues. Trimming stripped 6 bases from V and 1 base from J, with 11 bases between. The germline V gene encodes CDR1 MDHEN and CDR2 SYDVKM. The CDR3, as DNA: TGTGCCAGCAGAGGCGGGGCACGCACAGATACGCAGTATTTT. This sequence encodes CASRGGARTDTQYF.

The gene calls are TRBV29-1 and TRBJ2-1; D perhaps matches TRBD2 (7 bases). Trimming removed 0 bases from V and 0 bases from J, with 9 bases in between. Germline CDR1 SQVTM, CDR2 ANQGSEA. The CDR3 extends over 15 amino acids. The CDR3 sequence: CSVEERGHSYNEQFF. The CDR3 region has the DNA TGCAGCGTTGAAGAGCGGGGGCACTCCTACAATGAGCAGTTCTTC.

The gene calls are TRBV28 and TRBJ2-7; 12 bases align to TRBD2. CDR3 size: 14 residues. CDR1 and CDR2 from the germline V gene are MDHEN and SYDVKM. The V gene end was trimmed by 9 bases and the J gene end by 2 bases; junction bases not matched to a gene: 5. The CDR3 bases are TGTGCCAGTCTGACTAGCGGGGGCACCTACGAGCAGTACTTC. Translated, it gives CASLTSGGTYEQYF.

The chain uses TRBV11-2 and TRBJ2-7; D may be TRBD1 (6 bases). CDR1 SGHAT and CDR2 FQNNGV come from the germline V gene. V lost 0 bases to trimming and J lost 2 bases, with 8 bases between them. The CDR3 has 14 residues. CDR3 DNA sequence: TGTGCCAGCAGCTTAGAGGACAGCACCTACGAGCAGTACTTC. Its protein product is CASSLEDSTYEQYF.

The J gene is TRBJ2-5, the V gene TRBV10-3, with a weak D call TRBD2 (5 bases). V shed 2 bases and J shed 4 bases, with 14 bases lying between them. Per germline, CDR1 ENHRY and CDR2 SYGVKD. The CDR3 runs to 15 residues. The CDR3 region has the DNA TGTGCCATCAGTGAGGTACTAGAGAATCTAGAGACCCAGTACTTC. Protein product: CAISEVLENLETQYF.

The chain links TRBV5-6 to TRBJ1-2; no clear D gene. The CDR3 runs 14 residues. The germline V gene encodes CDR1 SGHDT and CDR2 YYEEEE. V lost 4 bases and J 8 bases, leaving 18 bases between the germline ends. The CDR3 region has the DNA TGTGCCAGCAGCGAAGGACCGATTTCGGGCGGCTACACCTTC. The encoded protein is CASSEGPISGGYTF.

The gene calls are TRBV6-6 and TRBJ2-7; D uncertain. V was cut by 7 bases and J by 3 bases, with 13 bases left in between. From germline, CDR1 is MNHNY and CDR2 SVGAGI (reference sequence). This CDR3 is 13 amino acids long. CDR3 residues: CASTDGTIYEQYF. The DNA for the CDR3 is TGTGCCAGCACCGACGGAACAATCTACGAGCAGTACTTC.

This chain links TRBV2 with TRBJ1-2; a weak D match, TRBD1 (5 bases). V lost 3 bases and J 2 bases, leaving 7 bases between the germline ends. CDR1 and CDR2 (germline): SNHLY, FYNNEI. The CDR3 has 13 amino acids. Written as DNA, the CDR3 is TGTGCCAGCAGTGATGAGGGGAACTATGGCTACACCTTC. This gives the protein CASSDEGNYGYTF.

This chain connects TRBV6-5 to TRBJ1-2; D unresolved. Trimming shortened V by 0 bases and J by 3 bases, and 8 bases separated the two germline ends. Germline loops: CDR1 MNHEY, CDR2 SVGAGI. The CDR3 totals 14 residues. As DNA, the CDR3 is TGTGCCAGCAGTTACTCCCCCCCCTACTATGGCTACACCTTC. Its protein product is CASSYSPPYYGYTF.

Worth noting for this clone: This sample also contains other DNA sequences that code for the same CDR3. V and J are TRBV2 and TRBJ2-7; D unresolved. Germline V gives CDR1 SNHLY, CDR2 FYNNEI. Deletions cut 2 bases from V and 2 bases from J, with 7 bases between. The CDR3 is 13 amino acids. The CDR3 sequence is CASSESGTYEQYF. CDR3 bases: TGTGCCAGCAGTGAATCAGGAACCTACGAGCAGTACTTC.

This clone was seen a handful of times. The same CDR3 arises from other DNA sequences in this sample as well. V and J are TRBV10-2 and TRBJ1-5; D gene unclear. The V gene lost 0 bases and the J gene lost 0 bases, with 6 bases spanning the gap. CDR3 size: 15 residues. In germline, CDR1 is WSHSY, CDR2 SAAADI. The CDR3 spells CASSESGYSNQPQHF. The CDR3 coding sequence is TGCGCCAGCAGTGAGTCAGGTTATAGCAATCAGCCCCAGCATTTT.

This chain uses TRBV20-1 with TRBJ1-1; D not certain. V lost 6 bases and J 4 bases, leaving 9 bases between the germline ends. The CDR3 spans 11 residues. The germline gives CDR1 DFQATT, CDR2 SNEGSKA (reference sequence). The CDR3 DNA follows: TGCAGTGCCGGGCGTGGCACTGAAGCTTTCTTT. Residues: CSAGRGTEAFF.

The chain has TRBV7-6 and TRBJ1-2; 9 bases are a match to TRBD1. The junction had 3 bases not matched to a gene; V was cut back by 1 base and J by 0 bases. The length of the CDR3 is 16 residues. The germline V gene has CDR1 SGHVS and CDR2 FNYEAQ. The CDR3 bases are TGTGCCAGCAGCTTAGGGACAGGGGCCGCTAACTATGGCTACACCTTC. It is translated as CASSLGTGAANYGYTF.

The chain uses TRBV5-1 and TRBJ2-7; 14 bases map to TRBD2. V lost 4 bases, J lost 6 bases, and 9 bases stayed unmatched. Germline V gene lookup returns CDR1 SGHRS and CDR2 YFSETQ. The CDR3 has 16 amino acids. This CDR3 is CASSPRLAGGPPEQYF. The CDR3 coding sequence is TGCGCCAGCAGCCCCAGACTAGCGGGAGGGCCGCCCGAGCAGTACTTC.

This chain links TRBV19 with TRBJ2-7; TRBD1 matches at 9 bases. Germline CDR1 reads LNHDA; CDR2 reads SQIVND (reference sequence). Trimming at V came to 6 bases and at J to 5 bases, leaving 5 bases not matched to a gene. The CDR3 length is 13 residues. CDR3 loop: CASSDRGGHEQYF. Here the CDR3 DNA reads TGTGCCAGTAGCGACAGGGGGGGCCACGAGCAGTACTTC.